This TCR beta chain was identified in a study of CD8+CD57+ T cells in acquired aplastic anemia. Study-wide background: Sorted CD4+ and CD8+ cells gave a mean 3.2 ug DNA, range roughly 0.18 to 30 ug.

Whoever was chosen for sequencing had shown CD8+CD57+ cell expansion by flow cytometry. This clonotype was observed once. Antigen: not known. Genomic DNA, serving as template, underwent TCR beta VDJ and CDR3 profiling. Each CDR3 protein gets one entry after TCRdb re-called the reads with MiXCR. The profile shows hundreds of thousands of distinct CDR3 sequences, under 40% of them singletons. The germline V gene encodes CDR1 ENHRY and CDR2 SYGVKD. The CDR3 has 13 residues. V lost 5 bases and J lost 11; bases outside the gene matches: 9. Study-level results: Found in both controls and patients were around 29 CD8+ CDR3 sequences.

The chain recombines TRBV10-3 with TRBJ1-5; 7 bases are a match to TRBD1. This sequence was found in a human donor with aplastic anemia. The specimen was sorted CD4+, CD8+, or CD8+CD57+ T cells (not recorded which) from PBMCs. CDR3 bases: TGTGCCATCAGTATCGACAGGGTGGAGACCCAGCATTTT. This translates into CAISIDRVETQHF.